The clone carrying this T cell receptor beta chain was seen once. The source of the sample is a study of blood T cell repertoires in COVID-19. In the study overall: Specimens from acute and convalescent COVID-19 originated in the United States, Italy and Spain.

Assay: immunoSEQ multiplex PCR; the TCRdb copy retains only in-frame clones and omits some. Here the sample spans about 45,000 clones, roughly 80% being singletons. The germline gives CDR1 LNHDA, CDR2 SQIVND (reference sequence). The CDR3 is made up of 13 amino acids. Trimming cost V 7 bases and J 7 bases; bases outside gene matches: 3. Sample: peripheral blood. The sequence was collected from a human donor in a cohort sampled during active COVID-19. V and J are TRBV19 and TRBJ1-6, with 8 bases that match TRBD1. CDR3: CASKNRGNSPLHF. Here the CDR3 DNA reads TGTGCCAGTAAGAACAGGGGGAATTCACCCCTCCACTTT.